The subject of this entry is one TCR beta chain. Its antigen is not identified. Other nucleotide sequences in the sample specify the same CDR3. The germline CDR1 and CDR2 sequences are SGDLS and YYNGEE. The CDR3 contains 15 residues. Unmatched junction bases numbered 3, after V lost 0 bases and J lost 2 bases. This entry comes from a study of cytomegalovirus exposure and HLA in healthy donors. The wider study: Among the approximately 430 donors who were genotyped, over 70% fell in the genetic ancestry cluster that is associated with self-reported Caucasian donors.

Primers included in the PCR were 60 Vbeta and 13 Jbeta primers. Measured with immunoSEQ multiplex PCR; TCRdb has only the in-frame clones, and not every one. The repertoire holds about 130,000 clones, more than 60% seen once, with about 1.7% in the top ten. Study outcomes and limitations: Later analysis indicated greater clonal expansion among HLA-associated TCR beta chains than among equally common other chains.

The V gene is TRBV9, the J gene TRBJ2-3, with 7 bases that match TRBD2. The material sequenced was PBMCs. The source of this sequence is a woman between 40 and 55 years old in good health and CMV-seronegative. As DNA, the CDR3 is TGTGCCAGCAGCGTAGGGGGAGGGACCACAGATACGCAGTATTTT. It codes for CASSVGGGTTDTQYF.